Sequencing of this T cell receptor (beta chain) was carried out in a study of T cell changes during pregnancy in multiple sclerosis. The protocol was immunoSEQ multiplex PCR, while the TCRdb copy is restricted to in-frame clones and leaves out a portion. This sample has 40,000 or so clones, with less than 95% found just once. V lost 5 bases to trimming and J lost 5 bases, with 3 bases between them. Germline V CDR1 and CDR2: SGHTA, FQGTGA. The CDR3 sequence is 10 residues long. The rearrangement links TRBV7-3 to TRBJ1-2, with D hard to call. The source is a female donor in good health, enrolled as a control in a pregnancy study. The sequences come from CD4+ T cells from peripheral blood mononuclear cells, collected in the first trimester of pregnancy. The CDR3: CASSPYGYTF. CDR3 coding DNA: TGTGCCAGCAGCCCGTATGGCTACACCTTC.